This TCR beta chain was captured in a study of blood T cell repertoires in COVID-19. Study in general: Collection of acute and convalescent COVID-19 samples took place in the United States, Italy and Spain.

The CDR3 has 15 amino acids. Trimming pared 0 bases from V and 3 bases from J, leaving 12 bases between. CDR1 is MNHEY and CDR2 is SVGEGT in the germline V gene. Assay: immunoSEQ multiplex PCR; the TCRdb copy retains only in-frame clones and omits some. The sample yields around 220,000 clones, 65% to 85% seen once. Source material: peripheral blood. The TCR originated in a woman older than 75 with acute or convalescent COVID-19. V gene TRBV6-2 or TRBV6-3 combines with J gene TRBJ2-7; D is ambiguous. The DNA for the CDR3 is TGTGCCAGCAGTTACTCGGCCGAGGCCCACTACGAGCAGTACTTC. Residues: CASSYSAEAHYEQYF.